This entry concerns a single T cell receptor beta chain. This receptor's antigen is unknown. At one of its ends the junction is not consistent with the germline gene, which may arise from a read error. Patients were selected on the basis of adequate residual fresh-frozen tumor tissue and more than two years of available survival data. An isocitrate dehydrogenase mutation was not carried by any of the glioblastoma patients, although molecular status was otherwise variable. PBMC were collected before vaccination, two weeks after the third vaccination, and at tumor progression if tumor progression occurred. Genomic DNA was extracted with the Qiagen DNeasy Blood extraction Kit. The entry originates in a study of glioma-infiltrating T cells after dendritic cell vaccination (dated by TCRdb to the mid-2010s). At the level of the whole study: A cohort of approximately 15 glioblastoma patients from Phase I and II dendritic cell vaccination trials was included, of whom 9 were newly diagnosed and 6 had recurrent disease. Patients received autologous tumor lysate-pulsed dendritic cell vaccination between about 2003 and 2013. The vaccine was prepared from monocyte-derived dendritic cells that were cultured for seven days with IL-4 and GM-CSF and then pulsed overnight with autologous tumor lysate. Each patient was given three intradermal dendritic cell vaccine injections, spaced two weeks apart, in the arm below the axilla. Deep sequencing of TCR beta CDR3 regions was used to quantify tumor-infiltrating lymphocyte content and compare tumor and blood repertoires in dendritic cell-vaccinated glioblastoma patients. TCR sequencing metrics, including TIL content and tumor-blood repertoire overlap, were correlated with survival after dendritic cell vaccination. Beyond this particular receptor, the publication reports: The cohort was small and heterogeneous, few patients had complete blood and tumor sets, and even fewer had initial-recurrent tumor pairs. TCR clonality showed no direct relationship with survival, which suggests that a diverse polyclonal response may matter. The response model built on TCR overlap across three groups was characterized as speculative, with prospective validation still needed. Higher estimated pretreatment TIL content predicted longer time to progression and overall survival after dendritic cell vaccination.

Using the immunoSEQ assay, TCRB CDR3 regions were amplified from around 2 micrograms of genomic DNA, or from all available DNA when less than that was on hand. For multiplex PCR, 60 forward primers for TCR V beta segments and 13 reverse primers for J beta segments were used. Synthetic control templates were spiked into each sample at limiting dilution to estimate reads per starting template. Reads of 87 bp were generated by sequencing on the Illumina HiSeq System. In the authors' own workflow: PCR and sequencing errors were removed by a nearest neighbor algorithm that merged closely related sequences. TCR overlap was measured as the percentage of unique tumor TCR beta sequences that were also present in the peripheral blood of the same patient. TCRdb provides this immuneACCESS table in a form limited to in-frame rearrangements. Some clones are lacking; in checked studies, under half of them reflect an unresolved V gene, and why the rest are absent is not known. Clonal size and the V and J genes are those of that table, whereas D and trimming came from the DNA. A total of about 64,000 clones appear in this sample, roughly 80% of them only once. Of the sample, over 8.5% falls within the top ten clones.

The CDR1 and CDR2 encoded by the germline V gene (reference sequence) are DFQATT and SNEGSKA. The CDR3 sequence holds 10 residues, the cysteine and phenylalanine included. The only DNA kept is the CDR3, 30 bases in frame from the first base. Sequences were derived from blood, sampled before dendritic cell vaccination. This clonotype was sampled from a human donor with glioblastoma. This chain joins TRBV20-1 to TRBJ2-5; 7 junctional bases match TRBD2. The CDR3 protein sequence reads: CSARGDGGNF. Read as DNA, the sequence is TGCAGTGCTAGAGGAGACGGGGGGAACTTC.